The text below deals with one T cell receptor beta chain. Its antigen remains undetermined. Base-call qualities are not available, and no considerably larger clone is one nucleotide away. Each collaborating institution followed its own protocols to collect whole blood in K2EDTA tubes. Collaborator samples were shipped for TCRbeta analysis as frozen whole blood, isolated PBMCs, or DNA extracted from either sample type. The germline V gene supplies CDR1 SGHVS and CDR2 FQNEAQ. From its cysteine to its phenylalanine, the CDR3 spans 18 amino acids. The kept DNA is CDR3 alone, 54 bases in frame from the first base. For this chain, trimming is 5 bases at the V end and 5 bases at the J end, and the number of junction bases without a gene match is 16. The immunoSEQ Assay, a bias-controlled multiplex PCR, was used to amplify TCRbeta CDR3 regions from genomic DNA. Regarding the original processing steps: Within the assay, amplification of reference gene primers was used to estimate how many nucleated cells each sample contained. To quantify the absolute abundance of each unique TCRbeta CDR3 rearrangement, sequence reads were collapsed and filtered. For each sample, productive Simpson clonality was calculated as the square root of Simpson's diversity index over productive rearrangements. TCRdb retrieved this table from immuneACCESS and kept in-frame rearrangements only. Not all clones are present; in checked studies, unresolved V genes account for under half, and no reason is known for the remainder. V, J and clone size reflect that table, while D and trimming were determined from the DNA. Counted in this sample were 90,000 to 120,000 clones; under 95% of them appeared once. The ten biggest clones cover roughly 1.2% of the sample.

These data belong to a study of blood T cell repertoires in COVID-19 (dated by TCRdb to 2018 to 2021). For the wider study: Collaborator samples came from the United States, Italy and Spain and covered acute and convalescent phases of COVID-19. The samples were drawn from two sources: the first 160 participants of the ongoing ImmuneRACE study, and some 1,300 subjects contributed by 6 global collaborators. A de-identified subject ID, COVID-19 status, age in years and sex were almost always included in the sample metadata. Where HLA class I and class II types were available, the types were taken from metadata supplied by the sample provider, not from assay-based typing. The material from the prospective study consisted of cDNA or gDNA derived from T cells, B-cell-depleted T cells, or PBMCs. The repertoires were released in a freely available public database intended as a resource for research on the immune response to SARS-CoV-2. Deeply sampled blood TCRbeta repertoires from subjects exposed to, actively infected with, or recovered from COVID-19 were included in the dataset.

Paper-wide results and their limitations: How much clinical and demographic metadata was included differed by source and by participant, and the metadata was provided uncurated.

Sequencing was carried out using peripheral blood. The clonotype comes from a woman aged 25 to 39 with acute or convalescent COVID-19. This receptor chain uses TRBV7-8 and TRBJ2-7, with 12 middle bases fitting TRBD2. The sequence in DNA is TGTGCCAGCAGCACCGGACTAGCGGGAAAAGGCTTAGGGCACGAGCAGTACTTC. This sequence encodes CASSTGLAGKGLGHEQYF.